The next 31 T cell receptor beta chains were all read from a single sample in a study of T cell changes during pregnancy in multiple sclerosis. Assay used: immunoSEQ multiplex PCR; TCRdb lists only in-frame clones, some missing. The sample contains about 100,000 clones, just over 90% of which appear only once. The input for sequencing was peripheral blood, taken in the second trimester of pregnancy. These receptors originate from a female donor with multiple sclerosis, enrolled in a pregnancy study.

The rearrangement uses TRBV30 and TRBJ1-5; D is unclear. Germline-derived CDR1 and CDR2 are GTSNPN and SVGIG (reference sequence). CDR3 length: 14 residues. Between the trimmed V and J ends, which lost 0 bases and 9 bases, there was a span of 15 bases. The CDR3 DNA reads TGTGCCTGGAGTGTACCGCTGGCGGAGAGGCCCCAGCATTTT. Protein: CAWSVPLAERPQHF.

The rearrangement links TRBV28 to TRBJ2-7; 8 positions agree with TRBD1. Trimming removed 3 bases from V and 2 bases from J; junction bases left unmatched: 6. The CDR3 covers 15 residues. The germline V gene has CDR1 MDHEN and CDR2 SYDVKM. The CDR3 DNA is TGTGCCAGCAGTTTGAGGGGACAGGCTACCTACGAGCAGTACTTC. This encodes CASSLRGQATYEQYF. Full variable domain (rest looked up from reference TRBV28 and TRBJ2-7): DVKVTQSSRYLVKRTGEKVFLECVQDMDHENMFWYRQDPGLGLRLIYFSYDVKMKEKGDIPEGYSVSREKKERFSLILESASTNQTSMYLCASSLRGQATYEQYFGPGTRLTVT.

This chain links TRBV2 with TRBJ1-6; tentatively, D is TRBD1 (5 bases). The V end was cut by 4 bases, the J end by 10 bases, with 11 bases between. Looked up from germline, CDR1 is SNHLY and CDR2 is FYNNEI. The CDR3 totals 13 residues. CDR3 amino acids: CASSGQIHSPLHF. Written as DNA, the CDR3 is TGTGCCAGCAGTGGACAGATACACTCACCCCTCCACTTT.

The chain employs TRBV5-1 and TRBJ1-2; D is uncertain. V lost 4 bases and J 2 bases, leaving 21 bases between the germline ends. Germline assignment: CDR1 SGHRS and CDR2 YFSETQ. This CDR3 has 17 amino acids. The CDR3 DNA reads TGCGCCAGCAGCCCTTCCCGGGGTGATAACTTGAACTATGGCTACACCTTC. This sequence encodes CASSPSRGDNLNYGYTF.

The V and J genes are TRBV27 and TRBJ2-3; no clear D. This CDR3 spans 14 amino acids. CDR1 is MNHEY, CDR2 SMNVEV, per germline (reference sequence). V gave up 6 bases and J gave up 4 bases, with 14 bases separating them. The CDR3 bases are TGTGCCAGCAGATACGTCGGTAACCCAGATACGCAGTATTTT. It codes for CASRYVGNPDTQYF.

The chain joins TRBV5-6 to TRBJ1-1; D might be TRBD1 (5 bases). V dropped 2 bases and J dropped 6 bases, with 14 bases sitting between them. From germline, CDR1 is SGHDT and CDR2 YYEEEE. This CDR3 region has 14 residues. The CDR3 protein is CASSLVRGVPEAFF. In nucleotides, the CDR3 is TGTGCCAGCAGCTTAGTACGGGGGGTCCCTGAAGCTTTCTTT.

The gene calls are TRBV27 and TRBJ2-7; perhaps TRBD1 as D (6 bases). V was cut by 2 bases and J by 1 base, with 12 bases left in between. Per the germline V gene, CDR1 is MNHEY and CDR2 is SMNVEV (reference sequence). CDR3 size: 15 residues. The CDR3 loop reads CASSLRDTASYEQYF. Written as DNA, the CDR3 is TGTGCCAGCAGTTTAAGGGACACGGCTTCCTACGAGCAGTACTTC.

The V and J genes are TRBV4-1 and TRBJ1-3, with TRBD1 identical over 10 bases. The CDR3 covers 17 residues. From germline, CDR1 is MGHRA and CDR2 YSYEKL. J lost 0 bases, V lost 1 base, and 3 bases had no gene match. CDR3 bases: TGCGCCAGCAGCCAAGGACAGGGGGCTCACTCTGGAAACACCATATATTTT. It is translated as CASSQGQGAHSGNTIYF.

The chain is built from TRBV25-1 and TRBJ2-7; D gene unclear. Germline V gives CDR1 MGHDK, CDR2 SYGVNS. Trimming removed 4 bases from V and 3 bases from J, with 13 bases in between. This CDR3 contains 14 residues. CDR3 residues: CASSGQGRIYEQYF. As DNA, the CDR3 is TGTGCCAGCAGTGGACAAGGCAGGATCTACGAGCAGTACTTC.

The rearrangement joins TRBV2 to TRBJ1-4; D is unresolved. Germline CDR1 is SNHLY and CDR2 is FYNNEI. Trimming pared 8 bases from V and 0 bases from J, leaving 7 bases between. The CDR3 consists of 13 residues. The CDR3 loop is CASDTATNEKLFF. The CDR3 nucleotides read TGTGCCAGCGACACAGCAACTAATGAAAAACTGTTTTTT.

The chain has TRBV5-1 and TRBJ1-1, with 8 bases identical to TRBD1. The CDR3 totals 13 residues. Germline V gene sequence: CDR1 SGHRS, CDR2 YFSETQ. The trim removed 4 bases at V and 7 bases at J, leaving 6 bases unmatched. The CDR3 DNA reads as TGCGCCAGCAGCGGAACGGGACAGGATGAAGCTTTCTTT. It is translated as CASSGTGQDEAFF.

The J gene is TRBJ1-4, the V gene TRBV4-2; unclear D gene. The CDR3 sequence is 15 residues long. Looked up from germline, CDR1 is LGHNA and CDR2 is YNFKEQ. V was cut by 0 bases and J by 4 bases, with 9 bases left in between. CDR3 nucleotides: TGTGCCAGCAGCCAAGAGAGGCGGTTTAATGAAAAACTGTTTTTT. Its protein product is CASSQERRFNEKLFF.

The chain uses TRBV7-9 and TRBJ2-2, with a tentative D call TRBD1 (6 bases). This CDR3 is 15 amino acids long. CDR1 and CDR2 (germline): SEHNR, FQNEAQ (reference sequence). Between the trimmed V and J ends, which lost 4 bases and 5 bases, there was a span of 14 bases. The CDR3 sequence: CASSSRGVGTGELFF. The CDR3, as DNA: TGTGCCAGCAGCTCCAGGGGCGTCGGGACCGGGGAGCTGTTTTTT.

The V gene is TRBV7-8, the J gene TRBJ1-1; possible D gene TRBD1, 6 bases. CDR1 and CDR2 (germline): SGHVS, FQNEAQ. V was trimmed by 5 bases and J by 3 bases, leaving 10 bases between them. The CDR3 covers 13 residues. In nucleotides, the CDR3 is TGTGCCAGCAGCCTCAACAGGGACACTGAAGCTTTCTTT. It yields the protein CASSLNRDTEAFF.

The rearrangement joins TRBV11-2 to TRBJ2-5, with D unclear. Germline V gene sequence: CDR1 SGHAT, CDR2 FQNNGV. V lost 6 bases and J lost 5, with 7 bases in between. The CDR3 extends over 11 amino acids. The CDR3: CASSSRETQYF. CDR3 DNA: TGTGCCAGCAGTTCGAGGGAGACCCAGTACTTC.

The gene calls are TRBV27 and TRBJ1-2, with 9 bases aligning to TRBD1. The V and J ends lost 3 bases and 6 bases, in that order; junction bases with no gene match: 11. From germline, CDR1 is MNHEY and CDR2 SMNVEV (reference sequence). The CDR3 extends over 16 amino acids. CDR3 nucleotides: TGTGCCAGCAGTTTCGACAGGGGGAAGGCCGCGGATGGCTACACCTTC. Amino acids: CASSFDRGKAADGYTF.

The V call is TRBV7-8, the J call TRBJ2-1; weak D call: TRBD2 (5 bases). CDR3 length: 16 amino acids. Germline loops: CDR1 SGHVS, CDR2 FQNEAQ. V lost 5 bases to trimming and J lost 6 bases, with 20 bases between them. CDR3 DNA: TGTGCCAGCAGCCCTCTAGAGCGGAGGTCTCGCAATGAGCAGTTCTTC. Residues: CASSPLERRSRNEQFF.

V and J are TRBV29-1 and TRBJ2-7, with D perhaps matching TRBD2 (5 bases). V shed 0 bases and J shed 2 bases, with 11 bases lying between them. From germline, CDR1 is SQVTM and CDR2 ANQGSEA. CDR3 length equals 14 residues. The CDR3 nucleotides read TGCAGCGTTGAAGATCGGGGTCCAACCTACGAGCAGTACTTC. It yields the protein CSVEDRGPTYEQYF.

The chain uses TRBV10-2 and TRBJ1-1, with 7 bases fitting TRBD1. The CDR3 totals 14 residues. With 2 bases clipped from V and 1 base from J, the junction kept 1 base outside the gene matches. Germline V gene data show CDR1 as WSHSY and CDR2 as SAAADI. CDR3 sequence reads: CASSEGDRNTEAFF. The CDR3 DNA reads TGCGCCAGCAGTGAGGGGGACAGGAACACTGAAGCTTTCTTT.

The chain carries TRBV19 and TRBJ1-2; TRBD1 is a possible D gene (6 bases). This CDR3 contains 13 residues. The V end lost 6 bases, the J end lost 5 bases, and 13 bases lay between the germline ends. Germline V gene data show CDR1 as LNHDA and CDR2 as SQIVND (reference sequence). The CDR3 spells CASSQGLQYGYTF. Here the CDR3 DNA reads TGTGCCAGTAGCCAGGGGCTCCAGTATGGCTACACCTTC. Supplemented by reference TRBV19 and TRBJ1-2, the full variable domain reads DGGITQSPKYLFRKEGQNVTLSCEQNLNHDAMYWYRQDPGQGLRLIYYSQIVNDFQKGDIAEGYSVSREKKESFPLTVTSAQKNPTAFYLCASSQGLQYGYTFGSGTRLTVV.

This sequence joins TRBV5-1 and TRBJ2-3, with D tentatively TRBD1 (5 bases). The CDR3 spans 16 residues. Deletions cut 0 bases from V and 0 bases from J, with 11 bases between. Germline values: CDR1 SGHRS, CDR2 YFSETQ. The CDR3 DNA is TGCGCCAGCAGCTTGGTGTTGGCAGGGAGCACAGATACGCAGTATTTT. It codes for CASSLVLAGSTDTQYF.

This rearrangement joins TRBV29-1 to TRBJ1-2, with D uncertain. Germline-derived CDR1 and CDR2 are SQVTM and ANQGSEA. The CDR3 loop spans 12 amino acids. Trimming stripped 4 bases from V and 4 bases from J, with 10 bases between. CDR3 in DNA: TGCAGCGTTGGAGGTGCAAGCTATGGCTACACCTTC. Translated: CSVGGASYGYTF. The full variable domain, with the rest looked up from reference TRBV29-1 and TRBJ1-2, is SAVISQKPSRDICQRGTSLTIQCQVDSQVTMMFWYRQQPGQSLTLIATANQGSEATYESGFVIDKFPISRPNLTFSTLTVSNMSPEDSSIYLCSVGGASYGYTFGSGTRLTVV.

The chain carries TRBV6-1 and TRBJ2-1; 10 bases line up with TRBD2. The CDR3 spans 16 residues. V shed 0 bases, J shed 4 bases, and the junction held 3 bases outside the gene matches. Germline V gives CDR1 MNHNS, CDR2 SASEGT. CDR3 in DNA: TGTGCCAGCAGTGAAGCGGGACTAGCGCCTTACAATGAGCAGTTCTTC. This gives the protein CASSEAGLAPYNEQFF.

The CDR3: CASSRGGAYEQYF. CDR3 coding DNA: TGTGCCAGCAGCCGCGGGGGGGCGTACGAGCAGTACTTC. The chain couples TRBV13 to TRBJ2-7; 9 bases fit TRBD2. Germline loops: CDR1 PRHDT, CDR2 FYEKMQ (reference sequence). CDR3 size: 13 residues. V lost 5 bases and J lost 4; bases outside the gene matches: 3.

Only one count was recorded for this clone. The V gene is TRBV6-5, the J gene TRBJ2-3, with D tentatively TRBD1 (5 bases). The CDR3 runs 14 residues. Deletions cut 4 bases from V and 2 bases from J, with 10 bases between. Germline V gives CDR1 MNHEY, CDR2 SVGAGI. CDR3 amino acids: CASSSRQSTDTQYF. The CDR3 DNA is TGTGCCAGCAGTTCGAGACAGTCCACAGATACGCAGTATTTT.

The chain joins TRBV6-1 to TRBJ1-1; D is perhaps TRBD1 (6 bases). Germline V gene sequence: CDR1 MNHNS, CDR2 SASEGT. V lost 5 bases, J lost 4 bases, and 11 bases lay in between. The CDR3 is made up of 13 amino acids. CDR3 nucleotides: TGTGCCAGCAGTCTACAGGGTCCCACTGAAGCTTTCTTT. It encodes CASSLQGPTEAFF.

The genes are TRBV2 and TRBJ1-3; TRBD1 is a possible D gene (6 bases). Germline V gene sequence: CDR1 SNHLY, CDR2 FYNNEI. The V and J ends lost 6 bases and 2 bases respectively, with 8 bases between them. The CDR3 length is 13 residues. As DNA, the CDR3 is TGTGCCAGCAGACAGGGTGCTGGAAACACCATATATTTT. It translates to CASRQGAGNTIYF.

The chain carries TRBV5-6 and TRBJ1-6; 10 nucleotides align to TRBD1. V shed 4 bases and J 3 bases; nucleotides not matched to a gene: 7. Germline CDR1 SGHDT, CDR2 YYEEEE. The CDR3 sequence is 17 residues long. The CDR3 nucleotides read TGTGCCAGCAGCCTGGACAGGGGGAACCGCTATAATTCACCCCTCCACTTT. Amino acids: CASSLDRGNRYNSPLHF.

The V call is TRBV28, the J call TRBJ2-3; TRBD2 aligns across 7 bases. With 5 bases clipped from V and 4 bases from J, the junction kept 12 bases outside the gene matches. CDR1 and CDR2 (germline): MDHEN, SYDVKM. This CDR3 has 16 amino acids. CDR3 coding DNA: TGTGCCAGCAGTCAAACCGGCGGGGGACTTCCAGATACGCAGTATTTT. Protein: CASSQTGGGLPDTQYF.

The chain joins TRBV5-4 to TRBJ2-4, with 10 bases lining up with TRBD2. Germline CDR1 SGHNT, CDR2 YYREEE (reference sequence). V lost 4 bases and J lost 0; bases outside the gene matches: 7. The CDR3 is 17 residues long. The CDR3 loop is CASSAPSGGVAKNIQYF. As DNA, the CDR3 is TGTGCCAGCAGCGCACCTAGCGGGGGTGTAGCCAAAAACATTCAGTACTTC.

V and J are TRBV5-6 and TRBJ2-1; D is possibly TRBD2 (5 bases). CDR1 is SGHDT, CDR2 YYEEEE, per germline. CDR3 size: 16 residues. Trimming took off 1 base at V and 6 bases at J, with 17 bases between the two ends. Here the CDR3 reads CASSLLVGDYSNEQFF. The CDR3, as DNA: TGTGCCAGCAGCTTGTTAGTCGGGGATTACAGCAATGAGCAGTTCTTC.